This is a list of T cell receptor beta chains from one sample in a study of blood T cell repertoires in COVID-19. Libraries were prepared by immunoSEQ multiplex PCR; TCRdb keeps only in-frame clonotypes and omits some of them. The sample holds some 190,000 clones; almost 90% are singletons and the top ten take around 1.6%. The sample was peripheral blood. These receptors were obtained from a man younger than 35 with active or convalescent COVID-19. Each CDR3 is given with its conserved first and last residue. A D gene is named only where the DNA matches it firmly. Only some rows state a clone size, as once, few, many or a class for expanded clones.

j_call clone_size v_call d_call cdr3_aa cdr3_nt
TRBJ1-5 NA TRBV19 TRBD1 CASSWGQRTNQPQHF TGTGCCAGTAGTTGGGGACAGAGGACTAATCAGCCCCAGCATTTT
TRBJ2-7 NA TRBV5-1 TRBD2 CASSPEPGLAGVVSYEQYF TGCGCCAGCAGTCCCGAACCGGGACTAGCGGGAGTGGTTTCCTACGAGCAGTACTTC
TRBJ2-5 NA TRBV4-2 TRBD2 CASSQDLLGGGLQETQYF TGTGCCAGCAGCCAAGATTTACTCGGCGGGGGACTCCAAGAGACCCAGTACTTC
TRBJ1-2 NA TRBV30 NA CASYSYGYTF TGTGCCTCCTACTCATATGGCTACACCTTC
TRBJ2-5 NA TRBV7-2 TRBD2 CASSLFAGGPAQETQYF TGTGCCAGCAGCTTATTCGCGGGAGGCCCCGCCCAAGAGACCCAGTACTTC
TRBJ2-7 NA TRBV9 NA CASSDSGEVYEQYF TGTGCCAGCAGCGACTCGGGAGAGGTCTACGAGCAGTACTTC
TRBJ1-6 NA TRBV7-9 TRBD1 CASSLGQQNSPLHF TGTGCCAGCAGCTTGGGACAGCAAAATTCACCCCTCCACTTT
TRBJ2-7 NA TRBV27 TRBD1 CASSLWGQGAYEQYF TGTGCCAGCAGTCTATGGGGACAGGGGGCTTACGAGCAGTACTTC
TRBJ1-1 NA TRBV25-1 TRBD1 CASSEWPGGAFF TGTGCCAGCAGTGAATGGCCAGGGGGAGCTTTCTTT
TRBJ1-1 NA TRBV6-5 NA CASKTQGTEAFF TGTGCCAGCAAGACACAGGGCACTGAAGCTTTCTTT
TRBJ2-1 NA TRBV3-1/TRBV3-2 TRBD2 CASSRLAGYNEQFF TGTGCCAGCAGCCGACTAGCGGGATACAATGAGCAGTTCTTC
TRBJ1-5 NA TRBV7-6 NA CASSLGSLGGPQHF TGTGCCAGCAGCTTAGGCAGCCTCGGAGGGCCCCAGCATTTT
TRBJ2-3 NA TRBV6-4 TRBD2 CASSEREGPDTQYF TGTGCCAGCAGTGAGCGGGAGGGCCCAGATACGCAGTATTTT
TRBJ1-3 few TRBV3-1/TRBV3-2 TRBD1 CASSPDRAAGNTIYF TGTGCCAGCAGTCCCGACAGGGCGGCTGGAAACACCATATATTTT
TRBJ2-7 NA TRBV11-3 TRBD2 CASSLDQSGRAREQYF TGTGCCAGCAGCTTAGATCAAAGCGGGAGGGCCCGCGAGCAGTACTTC
TRBJ2-7 NA TRBV27 NA CASRGAASSYEQYF TGTGCCAGCAGGGGGGCGGCCAGCTCCTACGAGCAGTACTTC
TRBJ1-2 once TRBV6-5 TRBD1 CASKSTGVGNYGYTF TGTGCCAGCAAATCGACAGGGGTTGGGAACTATGGCTACACCTTC
TRBJ2-1 NA TRBV27 TRBD1 CASSSRQGTSYNEQFF TGTGCCAGCAGTTCGCGACAGGGGACCTCCTACAATGAGCAGTTCTTC
TRBJ2-1 NA TRBV7-8 TRBD2 CASSLGLAGVNEQFF TGTGCCAGCAGCTTAGGGCTAGCGGGAGTTAATGAGCAGTTCTTC
TRBJ2-7 NA TRBV28 NA CASTFTGKASYEQYF TGTGCCAGCACCTTTACAGGGAAAGCCTCCTACGAGCAGTACTTC
TRBJ1-1 NA TRBV5-8 NA CASSLSTVNMNTEAFF TGTGCCAGCAGCTTGAGTACAGTTAATATGAACACTGAAGCTTTCTTT
TRBJ1-1 NA TRBV30 NA CAWSVRLGGLNTEAFF TGTGCCTGGAGTGTTCGCCTCGGGGGGCTGAACACTGAAGCTTTCTTT
TRBJ1-2 NA TRBV6-4 NA CASSDGASTMGYTF TGTGCCAGCAGTGACGGGGCCAGCACTATGGGCTACACCTTC
TRBJ1-1 NA TRBV7-9 NA CASRPPRGNTAEAFF TGTGCCAGCAGACCACCAAGAGGGAACACTGCTGAAGCTTTCTTT
TRBJ1-4 NA TRBV5-1 NA CASSLRGRGDEKLFF TGCGCCAGCAGCTTGCGAGGCAGGGGTGACGAAAAACTGTTTTTT
TRBJ2-3 NA TRBV7-2 NA CASSLDPGVDTQYF TGTGCCAGCAGCTTAGATCCGGGGGTAGATACGCAGTATTTT
TRBJ2-1 NA TRBV7-2 TRBD2 CASSLLAGVYNEQFF TGTGCCAGCAGCTTACTAGCGGGAGTCTACAATGAGCAGTTCTTC
TRBJ1-1 NA TRBV18 NA CASSPPNRAKNTEAFF TGTGCCAGCTCACCACCGAACAGAGCAAAGAACACTGAAGCTTTCTTT
TRBJ2-1 NA TRBV30 NA CAWSVGRVNEQFF TGTGCCTGGAGTGTGGGCAGGGTAAATGAGCAGTTCTTC
TRBJ2-3 NA TRBV13 TRBD2 CASSSSREDGTDTQYF TGTGCCAGCAGCTCTTCGCGGGAGGACGGGACAGATACGCAGTATTTT
TRBJ1-2 NA TRBV19 TRBD1 CASSPGQGVVNYGYTF TGTGCCAGTAGTCCCGGACAGGGCGTGGTAAACTATGGCTACACCTTC
TRBJ2-4 NA TRBV7-9 TRBD1 CASSLPDRDAKNIQYF TGTGCCAGCAGCCTCCCCGACAGGGACGCCAAAAACATTCAGTACTTC
TRBJ2-2 NA TRBV24-1 NA CATSDPGSTGELFF TGTGCCACCAGTGATCCAGGATCCACCGGGGAGCTGTTTTTT
TRBJ2-2 NA TRBV7-9 TRBD2 CASSLARGTTGELFF TGTGCCAGCAGCTTAGCGCGGGGGACCACCGGGGAGCTGTTTTTT
TRBJ2-1 once TRBV6-5 NA CASSQRSLNEQFF TGTGCCAGCAGCCAGCGGAGCTTGAATGAGCAGTTCTTC
TRBJ1-5 few TRBV28 NA CASSLGAGYQPQHF TGTGCCAGCAGTTTAGGGGCAGGGTATCAGCCCCAGCATTTT
TRBJ2-5 NA TRBV10-3 NA CAIRGTQETQYF TGTGCCATCAGGGGGACACAAGAGACCCAGTACTTC
TRBJ1-2 NA TRBV14 TRBD1 CASSPTGTGVLRGYTF TGTGCCAGCAGCCCCACCGGGACAGGGGTTCTCCGCGGCTACACCTTC
TRBJ2-5 NA TRBV7-2 NA CASATGYQETQYF TGTGCCAGCGCCACAGGGTACCAAGAGACCCAGTACTTC
TRBJ1-2 NA TRBV11-2 NA CASSPQGANYGYTF TGTGCCAGCAGCCCCCAGGGTGCTAACTATGGCTACACCTTC
TRBJ2-1 NA TRBV11-3 TRBD1 CASSPFPGTGGVNEQFF TGTGCCAGCAGCCCTTTTCCCGGGACAGGGGGAGTCAATGAGCAGTTCTTC
TRBJ2-7 NA TRBV30 NA CAWSGAGDEQYF TGTGCCTGGAGTGGAGCCGGGGACGAGCAGTACTTC
TRBJ2-7 NA TRBV5-1 TRBD1 CASSQQGSSYEQYF TGCGCCAGCAGCCAACAGGGGAGCTCCTACGAGCAGTACTTC
TRBJ2-5 NA TRBV11-2 NA CASSVGPSETQYF TGTGCCAGCAGCGTGGGCCCTTCGGAGACCCAGTACTTC
TRBJ1-6 NA TRBV5-5 NA CASSLTGLYNSPLHF TGTGCCAGCAGCTTGACGGGACTGTATAATTCACCCCTCCACTTT
TRBJ2-1 NA TRBV28 TRBD2 CASIGASGSWRYNEQFF TGTGCCAGCATTGGGGCTAGCGGGAGCTGGCGCTACAATGAGCAGTTCTTC